Following are 16 T cell receptor beta chains from one sample sequenced in a study of blood T cell repertoires in COVID-19. The protocol was immunoSEQ multiplex PCR, while the TCRdb copy is restricted to in-frame clones and leaves out a portion. The sample yields hundreds of thousands of clones, 75% to 90% seen once. The sample was PBMCs or T cells enriched from blood (not recorded which). The source is a young woman who had recovered from COVID-19.

The chain joins TRBV19 to TRBJ1-1; perhaps TRBD1 as D (5 bases). Germline loops: CDR1 LNHDA, CDR2 SQIVND (reference sequence). This CDR3 contains 14 residues. The ends were cut back, 7 bases at V and 0 bases at J, with 12 bases in the middle. The CDR3 here is CASTTGRVNTEAFF. The DNA of the CDR3 is TGTGCCAGTACTACAGGACGGGTGAACACTGAAGCTTTCTTT.

This chain links TRBV7-8 with TRBJ1-1; D ambiguous. This CDR3 region has 14 residues. In germline, CDR1 is SGHVS, CDR2 FQNEAQ. Between the trimmed V and J ends, which lost 2 bases and 4 bases, there was a span of 11 bases. Here the CDR3 reads CASSLYGRGTEAFF. The CDR3 DNA sequence: TGTGCCAGCAGCTTATACGGTCGTGGCACTGAAGCTTTCTTT.

The rearrangement uses TRBV4-2 and TRBJ2-7; 8 bases match TRBD2. This CDR3 is built from 14 residues. V dropped 1 base and J dropped 6; count of bases not matched to a gene: 5. Germline CDR1 LGHNA, CDR2 YNFKEQ. CDR3 nucleotide sequence: TGTGCCAGCAGCCAAGTCGGGGGGGCCATCGAGCAGTACTTC. Amino acids: CASSQVGGAIEQYF.

The V gene is TRBV28, the J gene TRBJ2-6; 11 bases are a match to TRBD1. The CDR3 is 18 amino acids. The V gene's germline CDR1 is MDHEN and CDR2 SYDVKM. Trimming cost V 3 bases and J 4 bases; bases outside gene matches: 8. CDR3 protein: CASSLLGQGARGANVLTF. CDR3 DNA: TGTGCCAGCAGTTTGTTAGGACAGGGGGCCCGAGGGGCCAACGTCCTGACTTTC.

The rearrangement joins TRBV20-1 to TRBJ1-1; 9 nucleotides line up with TRBD1. This CDR3 is built from 13 residues. V was clipped by 3 bases and J by 6 bases; unmatched bases: 5. CDR1 is DFQATT and CDR2 is SNEGSKA in the germline V gene (reference sequence). CDR3 coding DNA: TGCAGTGCTAGTAGGACAGGGGCGTCTGAAGCTTTCTTT. It codes for CSASRTGASEAFF.

The chain's CDR3 is CASSPPQSQETQYF. DNA of the CDR3: TGTGCCAGTAGTCCCCCGCAGTCCCAAGAGACCCAGTACTTC. The chain is built from TRBV19 and TRBJ2-5; D gene uncertain. The CDR3 spans 14 residues. V lost 5 bases and J lost 1, with 11 bases in between. Germline assignment: CDR1 LNHDA and CDR2 SQIVND (reference sequence).

The rearrangement joins TRBV7-9 to TRBJ2-7, with a weak D call TRBD2 (5 bases). Germline V lookup: CDR1 SEHNR, CDR2 FQNEAQ (reference sequence). Between the trimmed V and J ends, which lost 6 bases and 3 bases, there was a span of 21 bases. This CDR3 contains 16 residues. CDR3 DNA: TGTGCCAGCAGGAGTTTTATCGAGGGAGCAATCTACGAGCAGTACTTC. This codes for CASRSFIEGAIYEQYF. Based on the CDR3 plus reference TRBV7-9 and TRBJ2-7, the full variable domain is DTGVSQNPRHKITKRGQNVTFRCDPISEHNRLYWYRQTLGQGPEFLTYFQNEAQLEKSRLLSDRFSAERPKGSFSTLEIQRTEQGDSAMYLCASRSFIEGAIYEQYFGPGTRLTVT.

J is TRBJ1-1 and V is TRBV29-1, with 7 positions matching TRBD1. V dropped 8 bases and J dropped 3; count of bases not matched to a gene: 6. The CDR3 has 12 residues. Per the germline V gene, CDR1 is SQVTM and CDR2 is ANQGSEA. The CDR3 DNA sequence: TGCAGCTCGATAACAGGGGACACTGAAGCTTTCTTT. Amino acids: CSSITGDTEAFF. The full variable domain, with the rest looked up from reference TRBV29-1 and TRBJ1-1, is SAVISQKPSRDICQRGTSLTIQCQVDSQVTMMFWYRQQPGQSLTLIATANQGSEATYESGFVIDKFPISRPNLTFSTLTVSNMSPEDSSIYLCSSITGDTEAFFGQGTRLTVV.

V and J are TRBV6-5 and TRBJ2-7; D not resolved. V was trimmed by 0 bases and J by 2 bases, leaving 8 bases between them. The CDR3 is 14 residues long. Germline V gives CDR1 MNHEY, CDR2 SVGAGI. CDR3 bases: TGTGCCAGCAGTTACTCGGGCCCCGCCTACGAGCAGTACTTC. Translation: CASSYSGPAYEQYF.

V gene TRBV4-1 combines with J gene TRBJ1-2; D not resolved. This CDR3 has 13 amino acids. The germline V and J ends were trimmed by 2 bases and 5 bases, with 9 bases remaining between them. Germline values: CDR1 MGHRA, CDR2 YSYEKL. The DNA of the CDR3 is TGCGCCAGCAGCCAACCATTCGGGTATGGCTACACCTTC. Protein: CASSQPFGYGYTF.

The chain employs TRBV5-1 and TRBJ1-5; D is perhaps TRBD1 (5 bases). CDR3 length: 12 residues. The ends were cut back, 5 bases at V and 10 bases at J, with 13 bases in the middle. Germline lookup yields CDR1 SGHRS and CDR2 YFSETQ. CDR3 coding DNA: TGCGCCAGCAGGGACGGGGGAGGACCCCAGCATTTT. Amino acid sequence: CASRDGGGPQHF.

The chain is built from TRBV30 and TRBJ1-2, with 12 bases lining up with TRBD1. CDR1 is GTSNPN and CDR2 is SVGIG in the germline V gene (reference sequence). Trimming cost V 0 bases and J 7 bases; bases outside gene matches: 9. The CDR3 spans 16 residues. The CDR3 here is CAWSVYGTGGWGGYTF. In nucleotides, the CDR3 is TGTGCCTGGAGTGTTTATGGGACAGGGGGCTGGGGTGGCTACACCTTC.

This clone was recorded only once. The J gene is TRBJ1-2, the V gene TRBV6-5; maybe TRBD1 (6 bases). Germline CDR1 reads MNHEY; CDR2 reads SVGAGI. The CDR3 spans 11 residues. V was clipped by 5 bases and J by 8 bases, with 9 bases between them. The CDR3 DNA follows: TGTGCCAGCAGTACAGGGTTGGGCTACACCTTC. The encoded protein is CASSTGLGYTF.

V and J are TRBV5-1 and TRBJ1-2; the D gene is possibly TRBD1 (6 bases). Germline V gene lookup returns CDR1 SGHRS and CDR2 YFSETQ. The CDR3 has 14 amino acids. Trimming removed 5 bases from V and 4 bases from J, with 15 bases in between. CDR3 loop: CASRPSWDTYGYTF. As DNA, the CDR3 is TGCGCCAGCAGGCCGTCTTGGGACACCTATGGCTACACCTTC.

V and J are TRBV19 and TRBJ1-2, with 9 bases matching TRBD1. Trimming at V came to 5 bases and at J to 4 bases, leaving 11 bases not matched to a gene. This CDR3 spans 16 amino acids. Per the germline V gene, CDR1 is LNHDA and CDR2 is SQIVND (reference sequence). CDR3 DNA: TGTGCCAGTAGTCCTCATCCGGGACAGGGAGTCTATGGCTACACCTTC. Translation gives CASSPHPGQGVYGYTF.

This chain uses TRBV5-1 with TRBJ1-1, with 9 bases that match TRBD1. This CDR3 is built from 18 residues. J was trimmed by 1 base and V by 0 bases; bases with no gene match: 10. Looked up from germline, CDR1 is SGHRS and CDR2 is YFSETQ. The chain's CDR3 is CASSLENRGRVKNTEAFF. The CDR3 region has the DNA TGCGCCAGCAGCTTGGAAAACAGGGGGCGGGTTAAGAACACTGAAGCTTTCTTT.